This T cell receptor beta chain comes out of a study of T cell repertoires in aging, cancer and after chemotherapy. About the research overall: Approximately 9 million TCR reads made up the full dataset. Study outcomes and limitations: Rebound thymic output was suggested by rising median generation probability during chemotherapy in each cancer cohort. In hematological cancer patients, infiltrated lymphoid organs may have impaired thymic emigration or peripheral T cell expansion.

A remark on this clonotype: Its antigen is currently unknown.

TRB rearrangements spanning V, D and J were amplified using mixed TRB-A/B primers. TCRdb used MiXCR to reprocess the multiplex PCR reads, holding one entry per CDR3 protein. The sample includes over 3,500 distinct CDR3 sequences, roughly 29% of them seen just once. The junction had 9 bases not matched to a gene; V was cut back by 4 bases and J by 5 bases. The CDR3 loop spans 15 amino acids. The germline CDR1 and CDR2 sequences are ENHRY and SYGVKD. TCR beta rearrangements were amplified from peripheral blood genomic DNA. Specimen: blood. The sequence came from a human donor with a blood cancer. The chain couples TRBV10-3 to TRBJ2-5; 8 bases agree with TRBD2. The DNA for the CDR3 is TGTGCCATCAGTGCGGGACGGGGGGGTGGGGAGACCCAGTACTTC. The encoded protein is CAISAGRGGGETQYF.